This passage covers 7 T cell receptor beta chains from one sample sequenced in a study of blood T cells in healthy people across ages. It was with a sample-barcoded 5' primer and a J-beta primer mix that a second PCR of about 6 to 12 cycles was run. MiXCR, applied by TCRdb to the 5' RACE reads, yields one record per CDR3 protein. The data contain around 1.5 million distinct CDR3 sequences, 45% to 70% of them seen just once; the ten biggest clones take up 5.5% to 8%. What was sequenced was blood. These TCRs come from a man between 18 and 35 years old in good health.

The gene calls are TRBV4-1 and TRBJ1-6; 9 bases match TRBD1. Trimming took 2 bases from V and 10 from J; bases not matched to a gene: 9. The germline gives CDR1 MGHRA, CDR2 YSYEKL. This CDR3 comprises 16 residues. The CDR3 nucleotides are TGCGCCAGCAGCCAACCGCTACAGGGGGCCAAATCACCCCTCCACTTT. Its protein product is CASSQPLQGAKSPLHF.

The chain joins TRBV5-6 to TRBJ2-4, with D possibly being TRBD2 (6 bases). This CDR3 has 15 amino acids. V lost 0 bases, J lost 13 bases, and 20 bases lay in between. Germline CDR1 is SGHDT and CDR2 is YYEEEE. For the CDR3, the DNA is TGTGCCAGCAGCTTGGCCTATAGCGGTGACAATGAGCAGTACTTC. It specifies CASSLAYSGDNEQYF.

J is TRBJ2-7 and V is TRBV6-6; 8 nucleotides match TRBD2. Germline V gene sequence: CDR1 MNHNY, CDR2 SVGAGI (reference sequence). CDR3 length: 16 residues. With V trimmed by 1 base and J by 7 bases, 12 bases remained unmatched. In DNA, the CDR3 is TGTGCCAGCAGTTACTTCGGGGGTGCGGGGGGAAGTGAGCAGTACTTC. It specifies CASSYFGGAGGSEQYF.

This rearrangement joins TRBV7-2 to TRBJ2-3, with TRBD2 identical over 7 bases. Germline trimming cut 6 bases from V and 8 bases from J; bases unmatched to any gene: 8. The CDR3 runs 13 residues. Germline assignment: CDR1 SGHTA and CDR2 FQGNSA. The CDR3 protein is CASRSGGVGTQYF. CDR3 DNA sequence: TGTGCCAGCAGATCGGGAGGAGTGGGTACGCAGTATTTT.

The CDR3 DNA follows: TGCAGTGCTAGAGCCCTCCGCCGCGGGGTTAGGTTCGAGCAGTACTTC. The encoded protein is CSARALRRGVRFEQYF. The gene calls are TRBV20-1 and TRBJ2-7, with a tentative D call TRBD2 (6 bases). Germline V gene sequence: CDR1 DFQATT, CDR2 SNEGSKA (reference sequence). V was trimmed by 1 base and J by 6 bases, leaving 22 bases between them. This CDR3 region has 16 residues.

The V call is TRBV24-1, the J call TRBJ2-7, with a tentative D call TRBD1 (6 bases). The CDR3 consists of 15 residues. V was trimmed by 4 bases and J by 7 bases, leaving 19 bases between them. CDR1 and CDR2 (germline): KGHDR, SFDVKD. CDR3 sequence: CATSDHRVAFNEQYF. The CDR3, as DNA: TGTGCCACCAGTGACCACAGGGTCGCCTTTAATGAGCAGTACTTC.

This clonotype was observed a few times. This sequence joins TRBV6-5 and TRBJ2-7, with no clear D. Trimming left V 6 bases short and J 5 bases short, with 11 bases between. CDR1 MNHEY and CDR2 SVGAGI come from the germline V gene. The CDR3 length is 12 residues. The CDR3 loop reads CASSNKRNEQYF. CDR3 nucleotides: TGTGCCAGCAGCAATAAAAGGAACGAGCAGTACTTC.